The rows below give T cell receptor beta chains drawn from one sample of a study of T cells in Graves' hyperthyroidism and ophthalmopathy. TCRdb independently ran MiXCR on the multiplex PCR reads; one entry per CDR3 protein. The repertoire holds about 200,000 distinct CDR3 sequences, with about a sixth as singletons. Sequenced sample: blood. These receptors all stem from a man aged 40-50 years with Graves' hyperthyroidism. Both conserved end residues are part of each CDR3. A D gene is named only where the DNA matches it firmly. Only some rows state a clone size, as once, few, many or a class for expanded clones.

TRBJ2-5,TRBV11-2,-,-,CASSPIETIQETQYF,TGTGCCAGCAGCCCAATTGAGACAATCCAGGAGACCCAGTACTTC
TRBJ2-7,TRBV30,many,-,CAWSEGYEQYF,TGTGCCTGGAGTGAAGGGTACGAGCAGTACTTC
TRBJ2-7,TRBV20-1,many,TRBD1,CSATSPGQGAYEQYF,TGCAGTGCTACTTCCCCGGGACAGGGGGCTTACGAGCAGTACTTC
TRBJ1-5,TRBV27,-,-,CASSYMGSQPQHF,TGTGCCAGCAGTTACATGGGTTCTCAGCCCCAGCATTTT
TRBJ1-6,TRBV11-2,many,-,CASSYIAGSPLHF,TGTGCCAGCAGCTACATAGCCGGCTCACCCCTCCACTTT
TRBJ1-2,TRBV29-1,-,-,CSASRQQSLGYTF,TGCAGCGCTTCGCGGCAGCAGTCCCTTGGCTACACCTTC
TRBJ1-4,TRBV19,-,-,CASSFGHNEKLFF,TGTGCCAGTAGTTTCGGGCATAATGAAAAACTGTTTTTT
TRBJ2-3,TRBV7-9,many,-,CASSTSGSHTDADTQYF,TGTGCCAGCAGCACTTCGGGATCTCACACGGACGCAGATACGCAGTATTTT
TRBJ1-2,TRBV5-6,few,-,CASSLVRGEGYTF,TGTGCCAGCAGCTTGGTCAGGGGAGAGGGCTACACCTTC
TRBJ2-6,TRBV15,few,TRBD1,CATSRDLPGQAGANVLTF,TGTGCCACCAGCAGAGACCTCCCGGGACAGGCTGGGGCCAACGTCCTGACTTTC
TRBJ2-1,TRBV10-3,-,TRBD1,CAIGGGQSYYNEQFF,TGTGCCATCGGTGGGGGACAGTCTTACTACAATGAGCAGTTCTTC
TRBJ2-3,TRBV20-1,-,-,CSARSRRASTDTQYF,TGCAGTGCTAGATCCAGGAGAGCAAGCACAGATACGCAGTATTTT
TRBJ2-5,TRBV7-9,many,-,CASSLAVRAGQETQYF,TGTGCCAGCAGCTTAGCGGTTAGAGCAGGACAAGAGACCCAGTACTTC
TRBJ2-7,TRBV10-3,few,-,CAISESYTSSYEQYF,TGTGCCATCAGTGAGTCTTACACTAGCTCCTACGAGCAGTACTTC
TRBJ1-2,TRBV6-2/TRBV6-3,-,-,CASSYNTGTIGYTF,TGTGCCAGCAGTTACAACACCGGGACAATCGGCTACACCTTC
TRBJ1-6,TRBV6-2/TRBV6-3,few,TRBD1,CASNNWDRGDSPLHF,TGTGCCAGCAATAATTGGGACAGGGGGGATTCACCCCTCCACTTT
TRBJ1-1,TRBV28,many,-,CASSLGAGIAEAFF,TGTGCCAGCAGTTTAGGAGCCGGTATCGCTGAAGCTTTCTTT
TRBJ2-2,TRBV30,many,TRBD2,CAWSVGFGGSNTGELFF,TGTGCCTGGAGTGTAGGCTTCGGGGGGTCGAACACCGGGGAGCTGTTTTTT
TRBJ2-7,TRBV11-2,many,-,CASSLGTRVYEQYF,TGTGCCAGCAGCTTAGGGACTCGAGTCTACGAGCAGTACTTC
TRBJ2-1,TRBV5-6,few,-,CASSLNEDYNEQFF,TGTGCCAGCAGCTTAAACGAGGACTACAATGAGCAGTTCTTC
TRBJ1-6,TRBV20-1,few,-,CSARTNGGFRGNSPLHF,TGCAGTGCTAGAACCAACGGGGGCTTTCGGGGGAATTCACCCCTCCACTTT
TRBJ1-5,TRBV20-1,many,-,CSAERALYSNQPQHF,TGCAGTGCCGAGAGGGCTCTTTATAGCAATCAGCCCCAGCATTTT